This T cell receptor beta chain was observed in a study of molecular identifiers for immune sequencing clone quantification (dated by TCRdb to between 2018 and 2020). Broadly, across the study: For a replicate experiment, RNA from roughly 18,000 or 92,000 naive CD8 T cells was divided into five aliquots, and four of the five aliquots were sequenced. This methods study benchmarked molecular-identifier clustering-based TCR repertoire sequencing (MIDCIRS) and TCR RNA copy counting, using CD8 T cells to do so. The full study reports these points: Spiked-in Jurkat TCR RNA equivalent to a single cell was reported to be detectable even among over 800,000 naive CD8 T cells. Modeling gave 3 to 3.5 recovered TCR RNA copies per cell versus around 10 by digital PCR, implying approximately 30% capture efficiency. The naive libraries included spiked-in Jurkat TCR RNA (about ten copies' worth), and this RNA is not part of the donor repertoire. In CMV-specific effector cells, clones with more than 20 RNA copies contained over 98% of molecules, whereas in naive cells such clones contained under 1% of molecules. When barcode sub-clustering was omitted, TCR diversity was inflated by chimeric consensus sequences, with chimeras reaching as high as 47%. Highly expanded clone sizes could be underestimated if identical TCR molecules share a barcode.

The library was made by PCR. Sequenced on a NextSeq 500. Bulk TCR libraries were generated as previously described, with the TCR primers listed in Table S5 used. Purification of total RNA was performed with the Qiagen AllPrep DNA/RNA kit. Reads from multiple sequencing runs of the same library were pooled before analysis. In the source study's methods: Only reads with exact TCR constant sequence were kept, trimmed to 150 nt, and grouped by their 12-nt molecular barcodes. Reads in each barcode group were sub-clustered using a 15% Levenshtein threshold, and a quality-weighted consensus sequence was built for each RNA molecule. Non-functional sequences were filtered out, along with any lower-count sequence sitting one edit away from another sequence. Based on a fit of two negative binomial distributions, barcode sub-clusters having less than 20% of the maximum read count were discarded. Using fastp trimming at Q25 and MiXCR clonotype assembly, TCRdb reanalyzed the public sequencing data and kept in-frame beta chains. CDR3 protein duplicates are merged, each entry listing the most common genes and DNA. TCRdb's processing, not the study's, gives the V and J calls here. Within this sample are roughly 100,000 distinct CDR3 sequences, with less than 35% of them counted one time only. 9% to 10% of the sample rests with the top ten.

This clonotype appeared a few times. The clone's antigen remains unknown. Base qualities are not provided; no much larger clone lies one nucleotide away. Naive CD8 T cell libraries were made from about 20,000 to 1,000,000 sorted cells using 10%, 30% or 50% of purified RNA. Naive CD8 T cells were FACS-sorted as CD8+CD4-CCR7+CD45RA+ on a BD FACSAria II into RLT Plus buffer. To test detection sensitivity, Jurkat RNA equal to approximately ten TCR copies was added to samples of about 18,000-1,100,000 naive CD8 T cells. CD8 T cells were enriched using RosetteSep CD8+ T Cell Enrichment Cocktail and Ficoll-Paque, and the enriched cells then underwent ACK red cell lysis. The sequence derives from a human donor in good health. Some libraries in this study had Jurkat cell RNA spiked in. The sample consisted of naive CD8+ T cells from blood, with Jurkat cell RNA spiked in. The cell subset or site label, read with the paper, signifies: FACS-sorted CD8+CD4-CCR7+CD45RA+ naive T cells.

The CDR3 protein is CAWSVSVREIKEPYEQYF. The bases read TGTGCCTGGAGTGTTTCTGTAAGGGAAATTAAGGAACCCTACGAGCAGTACTTC. The chain was built from TRBV30 and TRBJ2-7; a confident D gene designation cannot be given. The CDR3 starts with the cysteine, ends with the phenylalanine, and has 18 residues. The retained sequence is limited to the CDR3, 54 bases, with the frame set at the first base. The junction carries 23 bases between V and J, which are trimmed by 0 bases and 2 bases respectively. CDR1 and CDR2 were assigned from the germline V gene (reference sequence) as GTSNPN and SVGIG.